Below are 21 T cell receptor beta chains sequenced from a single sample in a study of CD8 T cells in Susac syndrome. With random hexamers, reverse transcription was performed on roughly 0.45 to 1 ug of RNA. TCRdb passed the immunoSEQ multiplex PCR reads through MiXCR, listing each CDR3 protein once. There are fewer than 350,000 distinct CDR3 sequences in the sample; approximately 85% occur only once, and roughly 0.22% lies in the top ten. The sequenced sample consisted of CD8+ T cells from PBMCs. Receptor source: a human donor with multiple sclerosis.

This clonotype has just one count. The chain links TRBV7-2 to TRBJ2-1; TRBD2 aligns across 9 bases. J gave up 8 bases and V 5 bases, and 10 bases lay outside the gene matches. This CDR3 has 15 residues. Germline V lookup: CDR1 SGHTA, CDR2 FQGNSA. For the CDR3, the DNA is TGTGCCAGCAGCACCGGGGGTAGCGGGAGATATGAGCAGTTCTTC. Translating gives CASSTGGSGRYEQFF. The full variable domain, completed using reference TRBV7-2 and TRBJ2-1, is GAGVSQSPSNKVTEKGKDVELRCDPISGHTALYWYRQSLGQGLEFLIYFQGNSAPDKSGLPSDRFSAERTGGSVSTLTIQRTQQEDSAVYLCASSTGGSGRYEQFFGPGTRLTVL.

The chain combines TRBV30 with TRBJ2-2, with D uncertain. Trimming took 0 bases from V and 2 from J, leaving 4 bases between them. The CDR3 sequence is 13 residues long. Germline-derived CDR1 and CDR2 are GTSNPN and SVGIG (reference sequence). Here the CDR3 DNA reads TGTGCCTGGAGTGTAGGTAACACCGGGGAGCTGTTTTTT. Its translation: CAWSVGNTGELFF.

The CDR3 region is CASKWGYEQYF. The DNA of the CDR3 is TGTGCCAGCAAATGGGGGTACGAGCAGTACTTC. The chain combines TRBV28 with TRBJ2-7, with D perhaps matching TRBD1 or TRBD2 (5 bases each). CDR3 length: 11 amino acids. V lost 7 bases and J lost 4, with 8 bases in between. CDR1 and CDR2 (germline): MDHEN, SYDVKM.

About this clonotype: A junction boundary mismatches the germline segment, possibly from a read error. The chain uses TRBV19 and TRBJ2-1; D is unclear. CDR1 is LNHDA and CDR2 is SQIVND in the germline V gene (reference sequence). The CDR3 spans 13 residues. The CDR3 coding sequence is TGTGCCAGTAGTATAGAGGGTGACAAGGAGCAGTTCTTC. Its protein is CASSIEGDKEQFF. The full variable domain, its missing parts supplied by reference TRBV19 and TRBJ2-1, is DGGITQSPKYLFRKEGQNVTLSCEQNLNHDAMYWYRQDPGQGLRLIYYSQIVNDFQKGDIAEGYSVSREKKESFPLTVTSAQKNPTAFYLCASSIEGDKEQFFGPGTRLTVL.

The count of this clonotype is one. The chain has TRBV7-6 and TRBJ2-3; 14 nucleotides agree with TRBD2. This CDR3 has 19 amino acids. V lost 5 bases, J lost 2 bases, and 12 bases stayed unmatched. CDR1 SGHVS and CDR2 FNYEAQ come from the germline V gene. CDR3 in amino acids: CASSPGLAGGSIPTDTQYF. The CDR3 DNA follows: TGTGCCAGCAGCCCCGGACTAGCGGGAGGTTCCATCCCCACAGATACGCAGTATTTT.

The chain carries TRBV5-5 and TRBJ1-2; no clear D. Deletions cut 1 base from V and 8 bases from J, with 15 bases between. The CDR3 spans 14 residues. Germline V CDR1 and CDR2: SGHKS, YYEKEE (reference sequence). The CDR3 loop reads CASSLSETPGGYTF. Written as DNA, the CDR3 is TGTGCCAGCAGCTTGTCGGAGACCCCAGGCGGCTACACCTTC. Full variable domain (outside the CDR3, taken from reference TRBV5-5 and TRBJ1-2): DAGVTQSPTHLIKTRGQQVTLRCSPISGHKSVSWYQQVLGQGPQFIFQYYEKEERGRGNFPDRFSARQFPNYSSELNVNALLLGDSALYLCASSLSETPGGYTFGSGTRLTVV.

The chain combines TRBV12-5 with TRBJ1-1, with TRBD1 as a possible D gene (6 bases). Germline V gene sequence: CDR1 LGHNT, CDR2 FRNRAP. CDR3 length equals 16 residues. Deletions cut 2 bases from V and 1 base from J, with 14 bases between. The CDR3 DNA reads TGTGCTAGTGGTTTGTCAACAGGGTACCCGAACACTGAAGCTTTCTTT. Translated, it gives CASGLSTGYPNTEAFF.

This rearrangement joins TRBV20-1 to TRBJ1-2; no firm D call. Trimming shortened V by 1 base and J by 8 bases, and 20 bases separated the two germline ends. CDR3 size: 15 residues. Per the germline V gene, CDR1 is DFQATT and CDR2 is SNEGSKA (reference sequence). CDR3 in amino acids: CSARGSRQAKMGYTF. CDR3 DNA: TGCAGTGCTAGAGGAAGCAGGCAAGCAAAGATGGGCTACACCTTC.

This CDR3 reads CASRSPWIENTEAFF. CDR3 DNA: TGTGCCAGCAGGTCGCCATGGATTGAGAACACTGAAGCTTTCTTT. This chain uses TRBV28 with TRBJ1-1; D uncertain. Trimming took 6 bases from V and 1 from J, leaving 15 bases between them. The length of the CDR3 is 15 residues. Germline CDR1 MDHEN, CDR2 SYDVKM.

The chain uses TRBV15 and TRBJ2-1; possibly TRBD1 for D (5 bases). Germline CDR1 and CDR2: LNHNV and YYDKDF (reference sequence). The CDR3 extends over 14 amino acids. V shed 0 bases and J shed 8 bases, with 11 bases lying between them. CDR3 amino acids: CATSRERTIHEQFF. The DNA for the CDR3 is TGTGCCACCAGCAGAGAAAGGACAATCCATGAGCAGTTCTTC.

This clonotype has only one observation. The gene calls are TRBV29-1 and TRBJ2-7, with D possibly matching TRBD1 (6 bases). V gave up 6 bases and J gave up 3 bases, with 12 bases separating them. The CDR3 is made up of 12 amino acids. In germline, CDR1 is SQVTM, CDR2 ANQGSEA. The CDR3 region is CSVEQGYYEQYF. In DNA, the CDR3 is TGCAGCGTGGAACAGGGATACTACGAGCAGTACTTC.

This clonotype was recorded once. The CDR3 loop is CASSWGTGKLYGYTF. CDR3 bases: TGTGCCAGCAGCTGGGGGACAGGAAAACTCTATGGCTACACCTTC. The J gene is TRBJ1-2, the V gene TRBV5-4; 8 bases map to TRBD1. CDR1 SGHNT and CDR2 YYREEE come from the germline V gene (reference sequence). The CDR3 sequence is 15 residues long. V lost 3 bases to trimming and J lost 4 bases; unmatched junction nucleotides: 8.

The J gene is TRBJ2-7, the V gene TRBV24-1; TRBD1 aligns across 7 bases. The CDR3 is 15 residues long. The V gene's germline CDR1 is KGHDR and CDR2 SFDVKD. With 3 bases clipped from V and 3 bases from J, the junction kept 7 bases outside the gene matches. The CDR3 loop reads CATSDPGQGDYEQYF. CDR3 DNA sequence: TGTGCCACCAGTGATCCCGGGCAGGGGGACTACGAGCAGTACTTC.

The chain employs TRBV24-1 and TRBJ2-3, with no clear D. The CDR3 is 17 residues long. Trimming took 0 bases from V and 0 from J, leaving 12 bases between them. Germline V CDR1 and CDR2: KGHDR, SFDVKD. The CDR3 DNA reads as TGTGCCACCAGTGATTTGAGGATTGGTGCAAGCACAGATACGCAGTATTTT. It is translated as CATSDLRIGASTDTQYF.

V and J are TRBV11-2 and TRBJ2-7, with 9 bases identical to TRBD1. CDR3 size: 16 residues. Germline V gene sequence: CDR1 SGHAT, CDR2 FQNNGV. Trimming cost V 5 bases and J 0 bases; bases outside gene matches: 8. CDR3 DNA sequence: TGTGCCAGCAGCAACTGGGACAGGGCCGACTCCTACGAGCAGTACTTC. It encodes CASSNWDRADSYEQYF.

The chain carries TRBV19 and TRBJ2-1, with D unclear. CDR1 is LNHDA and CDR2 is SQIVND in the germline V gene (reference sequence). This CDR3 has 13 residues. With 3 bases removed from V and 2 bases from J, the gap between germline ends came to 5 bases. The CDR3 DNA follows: TGTGCCAGTAGTATTTGGGCCTACAATGAGCAGTTCTTC. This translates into CASSIWAYNEQFF.

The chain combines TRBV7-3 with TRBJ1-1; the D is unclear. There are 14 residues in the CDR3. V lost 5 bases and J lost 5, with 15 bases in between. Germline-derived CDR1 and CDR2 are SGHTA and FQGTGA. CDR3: CASSPHSGETEAFF. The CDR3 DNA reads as TGTGCCAGCAGCCCACACAGCGGCGAGACTGAAGCTTTCTTT. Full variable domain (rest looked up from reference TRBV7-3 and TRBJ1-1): GAGVSQTPSNKVTEKGKYVELRCDPISGHTALYWYRQSLGQGPEFLIYFQGTGAADDSGLPNDRFFAVRPEGSVSTLKIQRTERGDSAVYLCASSPHSGETEAFFGQGTRLTVV.

CDR3 DNA: TGCGCCAGCAGCCAGGGGACAGGGGGCTCCTACAATGAGCAGTTCTTC. Encoded protein: CASSQGTGGSYNEQFF. The gene calls are TRBV4-3 and TRBJ2-1; 11 bases line up with TRBD1. Germline V gene lookup returns CDR1 LGHNA and CDR2 YSLEER. Germline trimming cut 3 bases from V and 0 bases from J; bases unmatched to any gene: 1. CDR3 size: 16 residues.

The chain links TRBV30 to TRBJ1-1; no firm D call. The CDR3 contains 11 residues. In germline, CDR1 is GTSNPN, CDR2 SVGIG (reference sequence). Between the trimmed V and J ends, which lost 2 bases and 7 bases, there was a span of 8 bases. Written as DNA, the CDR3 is TGTGCCTGGAGTTTGGGTGTTGAAGCTTTCTTT. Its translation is CAWSLGVEAFF.

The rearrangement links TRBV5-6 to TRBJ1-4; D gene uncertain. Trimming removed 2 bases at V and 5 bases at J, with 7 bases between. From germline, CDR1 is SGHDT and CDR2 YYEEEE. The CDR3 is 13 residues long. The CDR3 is CASSFLGNEKLFF. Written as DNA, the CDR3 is TGTGCCAGCAGCTTCTTAGGGAATGAAAAACTGTTTTTT.

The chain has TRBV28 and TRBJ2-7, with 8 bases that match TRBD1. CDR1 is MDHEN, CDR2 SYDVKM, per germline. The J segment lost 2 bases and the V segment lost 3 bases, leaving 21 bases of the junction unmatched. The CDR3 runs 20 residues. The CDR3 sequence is CASSLGPWTGSLGLTYEQYF. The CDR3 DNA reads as TGTGCCAGCAGTTTGGGACCTTGGACAGGGTCTTTGGGATTAACCTACGAGCAGTACTTC.